This TCR beta chain was identified during a study of T cell responses to AZD1222 COVID-19 vaccine. Broader study findings: A rise in Spike-specific TCR breadth and depth followed two AZD1222 doses. Only after the peak T cell response were repertoires sampled. The study reported that nearly half of spike-specific TCRs target unmutated variant regions.

Comment on this clone: What it binds is unknown.

Using immunoSEQ multiplex PCR, the repertoire was profiled, and TCRdb retains in-frame clones only, with some absent. The data show 200,000 or so clones, around 87% seen once. Trimming shortened V by 9 bases and J by 1 base, and 8 bases separated the two germline ends. Germline CDR1 LGHNA, CDR2 YNFKEQ. The CDR3 is made up of 12 amino acids. The specimen comprised peripheral blood, sampled on day 0 of MenACWY control vaccination. This receptor was obtained from an adult in good health. The gene calls are TRBV4-2 and TRBJ2-3; D possibly matches TRBD1 or TRBD2 (5 bases each). CDR3 in amino acids: CASRGGTDTQYF. The CDR3 region has the DNA TGTGCCAGTAGAGGGGGCACAGATACGCAGTATTTT.